These T cell receptor beta chains were read from a single sample in a study of OX40 agonist ivuxolimab in advanced cancers. TCRdb's copy holds only in-frame clones and misses some; the assay was immunoSEQ multiplex PCR. The sample holds around 49,000 clones, around four fifths seen once. The sample in question was CD4+ or CD8+ T cells sorted from blood, obtained in a trial of the OX40 agonist ivuxolimab. These receptors all stem from an adult with an advanced solid tumor such as melanoma, head and neck, liver or kidney cancer. Both conserved end residues are part of each CDR3. The order of the fields is D gene, J gene, clone size, V gene, CDR3 protein, CDR3 DNA. D genes are given only for firm matches. For some rows the clone size is stated as once, few or many, or as a class when expanded; others skip it.

>TRBD1|TRBJ1-6|-|TRBV11-2
CASSSRHTDRGQSPLHF
TGTGCCAGCAGCTCAAGACATACCGACAGGGGGCAATCACCCCTCCACTTT
>-|TRBJ2-3|-|TRBV11-2
CASSLARGGTDTQYF
TGTGCCAGCAGCTTAGCCAGGGGGGGGACAGATACGCAGTATTTT
>-|TRBJ1-5|-|TRBV2
CASSEAGSGQPQHF
TGTGCCAGCAGTGAAGCCGGGAGCGGTCAGCCCCAGCATTTT
>-|TRBJ1-1|-|TRBV2
CASRRTEAFF
TGTGCCAGCAGGAGGACAGAAGCTTTCTTT
>TRBD2|TRBJ2-7|-|TRBV2
CASSLAGGAYEQYF
TGTGCCAGCAGTTTAGCGGGAGGGGCCTACGAGCAGTACTTC
>TRBD1|TRBJ1-1|-|TRBV19
CASSITGEDTEAFF
TGTGCCAGTAGTATCACAGGGGAGGACACTGAAGCTTTCTTT
>-|TRBJ2-7|-|TRBV6-1
CASSGAGAGQYF
TGTGCCAGCAGTGGGGCCGGGGCAGGGCAGTACTTC
>-|TRBJ1-1|-|TRBV5-4
CASSPRGGNTEAFF
TGTGCCAGCAGCCCCCGGGGGGGGAACACTGAAGCTTTCTTT
>-|TRBJ1-1|-|TRBV30
CAWSVLGGYTEAFF
TGTGCCTGGAGTGTACTGGGAGGGTACACTGAAGCTTTCTTT
>-|TRBJ2-7|-|TRBV4-2
CASSQVDRSYEQYF
TGTGCCAGCAGCCAAGTGGACAGATCCTACGAGCAGTACTTC
>-|TRBJ2-3|-|TRBV7-9
CASSPPGGYTDTQYF
TGTGCCAGCAGCCCCCCCGGAGGGTACACAGATACGCAGTATTTT
>-|TRBJ1-2|once|TRBV27
CASSLHEGKDGYTF
TGTGCCAGCAGTTTACATGAGGGTAAGGATGGCTACACCTTC
>-|TRBJ1-5|-|TRBV28
CASSFLGTGEKNQPQHF
TGTGCCAGCAGTTTCCTCGGGACTGGGGAAAAGAATCAGCCCCAGCATTTT
>TRBD1|TRBJ2-1|once|TRBV5-1
CASSPEQGPPYNEQFF
TGCGCCAGCAGCCCCGAACAGGGGCCACCCTACAATGAGCAGTTCTTC
>TRBD1|TRBJ2-7|-|TRBV6-5
CASSTPGQGAYEQYF
TGTGCCAGCAGTACCCCGGGACAGGGGGCCTACGAGCAGTACTTC
>-|TRBJ2-3|-|TRBV7-9
CASSSPTPDTQYF
TGTGCCAGCAGCTCCCCGACACCGGATACGCAGTATTTT
>TRBD2|TRBJ2-7|-|TRBV4-3
CASSQDRTSGGQEQYF
TGCGCCAGCAGCCAAGATCGGACTAGCGGGGGGCAGGAGCAGTACTTC
>-|TRBJ2-7|-|TRBV2
CASSPIPPPSWSSYEQYF
TGTGCCAGCAGTCCAATCCCGCCCCCGAGCTGGAGCTCCTACGAGCAGTACTTC
>-|TRBJ2-7|-|TRBV4-1
CASSQSPLGHEQYF
TGCGCCAGCAGCCAAAGTCCCCTAGGCCACGAGCAGTACTTC
>-|TRBJ1-4|-|TRBV4-3
CASSQDHPGTNEKLFF
TGCGCCAGCAGCCAAGATCACCCCGGGACTAATGAAAAACTGTTTTTT
>-|TRBJ2-7|once|TRBV4-2
CASSQEGGRLNSYEQYF
TGTGCCAGCAGCCAAGAAGGGGGGAGACTTAACTCCTACGAGCAGTACTTC
>-|TRBJ2-3|few|TRBV5-4
CASSEDSATTQYF
TGTGCCAGCAGCGAAGACAGCGCTACTACGCAGTATTTT
>-|TRBJ1-1|-|TRBV19
CASSPGGRLNTEAFF
TGTGCCAGTAGTCCGGGAGGACGGTTGAACACTGAAGCTTTCTTT
>-|TRBJ1-3|-|TRBV28
CASRWAGGSGNTIYF
TGTGCCAGCAGGTGGGCAGGAGGGTCTGGAAACACCATATATTTT